This T cell receptor (beta chain) was captured by sequencing in a study of T cell changes during pregnancy in multiple sclerosis. Germline values: CDR1 GTSNPN, CDR2 SVGIG (reference sequence). V lost 8 bases to trimming and J lost 2 bases, with 21 bases between them. CDR3 length: 15 amino acids. Assay used: immunoSEQ multiplex PCR; TCRdb lists only in-frame clones, some missing. The table lists roughly 40,000 clones, approximately 80% of them singletons. The clonotype was recovered from a female donor with multiple sclerosis, enrolled in a pregnancy study. The sequencing here drew on CD4+ T cells from peripheral blood mononuclear cells, taken before pregnancy. The chain recombines TRBV30 with TRBJ1-2; no definite D call. The CDR3 is CARFGGWFQNYGYTF. In DNA, the CDR3 is TGTGCCCGGTTTGGCGGATGGTTCCAGAACTATGGCTACACCTTC.